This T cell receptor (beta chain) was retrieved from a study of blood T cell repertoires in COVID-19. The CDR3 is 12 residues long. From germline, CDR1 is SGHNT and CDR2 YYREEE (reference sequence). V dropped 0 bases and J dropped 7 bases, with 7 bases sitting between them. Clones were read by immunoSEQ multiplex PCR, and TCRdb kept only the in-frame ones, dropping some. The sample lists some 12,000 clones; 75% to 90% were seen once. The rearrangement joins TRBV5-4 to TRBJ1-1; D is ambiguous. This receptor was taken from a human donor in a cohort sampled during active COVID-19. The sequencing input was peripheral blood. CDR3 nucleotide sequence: TGTGCCAGCAGCTTGGACGAGAGTGAAGCTTTCTTT. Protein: CASSLDESEAFF.